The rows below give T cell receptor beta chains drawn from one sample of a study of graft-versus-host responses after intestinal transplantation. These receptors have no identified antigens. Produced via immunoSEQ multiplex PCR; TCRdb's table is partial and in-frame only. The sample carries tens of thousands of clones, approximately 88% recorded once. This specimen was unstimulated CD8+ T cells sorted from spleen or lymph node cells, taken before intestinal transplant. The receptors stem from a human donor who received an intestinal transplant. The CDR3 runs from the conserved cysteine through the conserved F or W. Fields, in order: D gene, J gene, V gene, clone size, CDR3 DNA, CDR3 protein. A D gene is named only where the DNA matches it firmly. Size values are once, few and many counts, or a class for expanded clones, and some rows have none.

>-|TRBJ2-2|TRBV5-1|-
TGCGCCAGCAGCTTGGATGGGGGGTCGAACACCGGGGAGCTGTTTTTT
CASSLDGGSNTGELFF
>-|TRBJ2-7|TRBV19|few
TGTGCCAGTAGTATGGAGGGAGCAGCCTACGAGCAGTACTTC
CASSMEGAAYEQYF
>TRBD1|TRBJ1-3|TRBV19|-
TGTGCCAGTACCCAGGGGGTAGGATCTGGAAACACCATATATTTT
CASTQGVGSGNTIYF
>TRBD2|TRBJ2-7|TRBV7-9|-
TGTGCCAGCAGCTTAACGAGTAGCGGGAGTTGGGAGCAGTACTTC
CASSLTSSGSWEQYF
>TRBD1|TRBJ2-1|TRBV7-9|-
TGTGCCAGCACCCCGGGGACAGGGGCCTACAATGAGCAGTTCTTC
CASTPGTGAYNEQFF
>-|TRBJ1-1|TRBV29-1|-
TGCAGCGTTGAAGAAACAGGAAACACTGAAGCTTTCTTT
CSVEETGNTEAFF
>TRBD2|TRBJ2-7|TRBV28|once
TGTGCCAGCAGCCCTCGGCGAACTAGCGGGACATACGAGCAGTACTTC
CASSPRRTSGTYEQYF
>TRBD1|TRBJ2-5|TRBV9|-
TGTGCCAGCACCGAGACAGGGGCACCCTTGGGAGAGACCCAGTACTTC
CASTETGAPLGETQYF
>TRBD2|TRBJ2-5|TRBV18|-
TGTGCCAGCTCACCCCTAGCGGGAGGGGAAGAGACCCAGTACTTC
CASSPLAGGEETQYF
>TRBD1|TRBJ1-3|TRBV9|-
TGTGCCAGCAGCGTAGAAGGGACAGGGGGGAACACCATATATTTT
CASSVEGTGGNTIYF
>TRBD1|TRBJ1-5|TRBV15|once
TGTGCCACCAGCAGAGACCAGGGGGCAAGTCAGCCCCAGCATTTT
CATSRDQGASQPQHF
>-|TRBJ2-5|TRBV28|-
TGTGCCAGCAGTGGACAGCCTCTAATCGAAGAGACCCAGTACTTC
CASSGQPLIEETQYF
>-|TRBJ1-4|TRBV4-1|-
TGCGCCAGCAGCCGGTCACCCTTCCGGGGGGAAAAACTGTTTTTT
CASSRSPFRGEKLFF
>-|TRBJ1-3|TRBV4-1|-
TGCGCCAGCAGCCAAGTAGGACAGCCGTCTGGAAACACCATATATTTT
CASSQVGQPSGNTIYF
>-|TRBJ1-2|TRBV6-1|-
TGTGCCAGCAGCCACGAGTGGAGCGGCTACACCTTC
CASSHEWSGYTF
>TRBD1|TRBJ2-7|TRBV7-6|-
TGTGCCAGCAGCCCGCGCCCGGGACAGGGCGACTACGAGCAGTACTTC
CASSPRPGQGDYEQYF
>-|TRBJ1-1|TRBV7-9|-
TGTGCCAGCAGCCCTAGAAAGAACACTGAAGCTTTCTTT
CASSPRKNTEAFF
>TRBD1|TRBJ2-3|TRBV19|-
TGTGCCAGTAGTAAGGGCAGGGGGCGAGATACGCAGTATTTT
CASSKGRGRDTQYF
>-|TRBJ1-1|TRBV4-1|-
TGCGCCAGCAGCCAAAATAACTTTGAAGCTTTCTTT
CASSQNNFEAFF
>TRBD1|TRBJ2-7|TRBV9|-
TGTGCCAGCAGCGCACTAGACAGGGGAGACTACGAGCAGTACTTC
CASSALDRGDYEQYF
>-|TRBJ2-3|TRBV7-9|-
TGTGCCAGGGCGGGAACCGACACAGATACGCAGTATTTT
CARAGTDTDTQYF
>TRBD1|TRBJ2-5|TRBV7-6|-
TGTGCCAGCAGCTTAGCGTTCAAACAGGGGGCTCGGGAGACCCAGTACTTC
CASSLAFKQGARETQYF
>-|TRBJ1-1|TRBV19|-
TGTGCCAGTAGTCCCGGAGGGGAGATGAACACTGAAGCTTTCTTT
CASSPGGEMNTEAFF
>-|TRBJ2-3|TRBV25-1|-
TGTGCCAGCAGTGGATTCAGGATAGACCCAGATACGCAGTATTTT
CASSGFRIDPDTQYF
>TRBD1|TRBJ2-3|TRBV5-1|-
TGCGCCAGCAGCGCAGGGACAGGGACAGATACGCAGTATTTT
CASSAGTGTDTQYF
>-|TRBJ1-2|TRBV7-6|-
TGTGCCAGCAGCGCCTTCCGGGACACGGATGATGGCTACACCTTC
CASSAFRDTDDGYTF
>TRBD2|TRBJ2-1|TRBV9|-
TGTGCCAGCAGCCCAGAGGGGCTTAGCGGGAGACCCTCCTACAATGAGCAGTTCTTC
CASSPEGLSGRPSYNEQFF
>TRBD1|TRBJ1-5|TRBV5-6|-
TGTGCCAGCAGCTCCTGGGGACAGGGGGCGAGTCAGCCCCAGCATTTT
CASSSWGQGASQPQHF